The present entry profiles one T cell receptor (beta chain) with its context. This entry comes from a study of blood T cell repertoires in COVID-19. Overall study: The study drew acute and convalescent COVID-19 samples from the United States, Italy and Spain.

In the original analysis: Reference gene primer amplification in the assay estimated nucleated cell counts. This table comes from immunoSEQ multiplex PCR, and its TCRdb copy is limited to in-frame clones, with some not included. D and trimming come from the DNA, and the V and J calls and clone size come from that table. This table holds about 160,000 clones, around 86% found once. Sequenced: peripheral blood. This clonotype originated in a man between 65 and 85 years old with acute or convalescent COVID-19.

CDR3 sequence: CASSPSQGGGQPQHF. CDR3 sequence (DNA): TGTGCCAGCTCACCATCTCAAGGGGGTGGTCAGCCCCAGCATTTT. This rearrangement joins TRBV18 to TRBJ1-5, with a tentative D call TRBD1 (6 bases). Germline lookup yields CDR1 KGHSH and CDR2 LQKENI. V dropped 2 bases and J dropped 6 bases, with 14 bases sitting between them. The length of the CDR3 is 15 residues. The full variable domain, with the rest looked up from reference TRBV18 and TRBJ1-5, is NAGVMQNPRHLVRRRGQEARLRCSPMKGHSHVYWYRQLPEEGLKFMVYLQKENIIDESGMPKERFSAEFPKEGPSILRIQQVVRGDSAAYFCASSPSQGGGQPQHFGDGTRLSIL.